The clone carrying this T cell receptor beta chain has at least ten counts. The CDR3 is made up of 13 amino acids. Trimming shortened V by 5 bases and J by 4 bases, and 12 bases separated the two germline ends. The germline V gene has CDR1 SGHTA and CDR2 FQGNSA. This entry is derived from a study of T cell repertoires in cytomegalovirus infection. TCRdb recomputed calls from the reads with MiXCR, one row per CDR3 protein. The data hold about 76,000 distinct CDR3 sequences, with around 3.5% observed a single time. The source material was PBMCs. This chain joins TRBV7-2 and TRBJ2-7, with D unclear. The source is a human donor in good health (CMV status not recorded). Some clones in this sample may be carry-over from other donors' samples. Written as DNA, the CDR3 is TGTGCCAGCAGCCACCGTGCCGAGTACGAGCAGTACTTC. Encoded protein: CASSHRAEYEQYF.